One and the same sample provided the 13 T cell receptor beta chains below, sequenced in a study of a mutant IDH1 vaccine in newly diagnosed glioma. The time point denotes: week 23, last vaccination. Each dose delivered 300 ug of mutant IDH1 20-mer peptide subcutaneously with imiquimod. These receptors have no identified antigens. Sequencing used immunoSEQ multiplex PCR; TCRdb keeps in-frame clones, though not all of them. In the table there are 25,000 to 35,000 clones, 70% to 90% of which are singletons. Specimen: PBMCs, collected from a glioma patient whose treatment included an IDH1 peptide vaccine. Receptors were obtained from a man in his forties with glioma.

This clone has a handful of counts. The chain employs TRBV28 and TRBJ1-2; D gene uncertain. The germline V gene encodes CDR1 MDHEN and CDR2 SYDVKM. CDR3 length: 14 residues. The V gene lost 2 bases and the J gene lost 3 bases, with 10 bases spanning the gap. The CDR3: CASSLDPRDYGYTF. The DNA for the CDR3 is TGTGCCAGCAGTTTAGACCCGAGAGACTATGGCTACACCTTC.

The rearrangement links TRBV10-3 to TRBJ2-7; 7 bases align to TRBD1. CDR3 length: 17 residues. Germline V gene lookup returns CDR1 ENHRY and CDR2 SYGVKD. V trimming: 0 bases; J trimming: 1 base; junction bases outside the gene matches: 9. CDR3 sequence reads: CAISESLVGDRSYEQYF. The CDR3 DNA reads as TGTGCCATCAGTGAGTCGTTGGTTGGGGACAGATCCTACGAGCAGTACTTC.

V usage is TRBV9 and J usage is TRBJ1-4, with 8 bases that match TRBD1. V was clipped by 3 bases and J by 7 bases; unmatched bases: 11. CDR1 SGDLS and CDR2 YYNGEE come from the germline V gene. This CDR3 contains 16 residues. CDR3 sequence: CASSGGTDRVVEKLFF. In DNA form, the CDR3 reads TGTGCCAGCAGCGGGGGCACGGACAGGGTTGTTGAAAAACTGTTTTTT.

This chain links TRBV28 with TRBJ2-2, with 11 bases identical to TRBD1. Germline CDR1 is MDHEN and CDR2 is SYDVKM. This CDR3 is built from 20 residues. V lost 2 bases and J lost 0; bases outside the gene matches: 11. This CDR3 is CASSLGIGQGAITNTGELFF. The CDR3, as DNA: TGTGCCAGCAGTTTAGGGATAGGACAGGGGGCCATCACGAACACCGGGGAGCTGTTTTTT.

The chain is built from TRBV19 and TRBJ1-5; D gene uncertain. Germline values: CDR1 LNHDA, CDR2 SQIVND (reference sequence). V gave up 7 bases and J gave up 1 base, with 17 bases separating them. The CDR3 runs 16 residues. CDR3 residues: CASTPSPRISNQPQHF. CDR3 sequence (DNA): TGTGCCAGTACCCCTTCCCCCCGGATAAGCAATCAGCCCCAGCATTTT.

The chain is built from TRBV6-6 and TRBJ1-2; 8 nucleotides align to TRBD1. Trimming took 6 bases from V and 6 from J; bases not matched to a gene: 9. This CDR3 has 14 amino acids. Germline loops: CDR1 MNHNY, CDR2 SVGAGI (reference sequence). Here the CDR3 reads CASSESTGAHGYTF. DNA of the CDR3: TGTGCCAGCAGCGAATCGACAGGGGCCCATGGCTACACCTTC.

In DNA, the CDR3 is TGCGCCAGCAGCCCGACAGGGACCACTGAAGCTTTCTTT. Residues: CASSPTGTTEAFF. V gene TRBV5-1 combines with J gene TRBJ1-1; 7 bases line up with TRBD1. From germline, CDR1 is SGHRS and CDR2 YFSETQ. With 4 bases clipped from V and 4 bases from J, the junction kept 4 bases outside the gene matches. The CDR3 sequence is 13 residues long.

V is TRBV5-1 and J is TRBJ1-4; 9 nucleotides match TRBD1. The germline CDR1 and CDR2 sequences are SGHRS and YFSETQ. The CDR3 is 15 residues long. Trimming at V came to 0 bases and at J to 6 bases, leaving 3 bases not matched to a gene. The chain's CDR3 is CASSLGGQGYEKLFF. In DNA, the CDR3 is TGCGCCAGCAGCTTGGGGGGACAGGGATATGAAAAACTGTTTTTT.

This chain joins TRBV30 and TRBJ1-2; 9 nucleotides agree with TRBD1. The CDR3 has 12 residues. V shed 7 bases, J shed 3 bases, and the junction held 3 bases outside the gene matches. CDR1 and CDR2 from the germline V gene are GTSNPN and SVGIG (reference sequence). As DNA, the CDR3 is TGTGCCTTACAGGGGGCCGACTATGGCTACACCTTC. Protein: CALQGADYGYTF.

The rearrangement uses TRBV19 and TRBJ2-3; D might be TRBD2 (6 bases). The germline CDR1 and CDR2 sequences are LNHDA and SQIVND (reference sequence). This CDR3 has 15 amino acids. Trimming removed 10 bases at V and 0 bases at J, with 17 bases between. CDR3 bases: TGTGCCACAAGGGACTTCAAACTTAGCACAGATACGCAGTATTTT. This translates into CATRDFKLSTDTQYF.

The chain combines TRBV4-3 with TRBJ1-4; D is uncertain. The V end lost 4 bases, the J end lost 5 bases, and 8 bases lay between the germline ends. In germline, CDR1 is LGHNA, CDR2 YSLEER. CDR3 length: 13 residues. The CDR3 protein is CASSRRINEKLFF. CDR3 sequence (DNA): TGCGCCAGCAGCCGCAGGATCAATGAAAAACTGTTTTTT.

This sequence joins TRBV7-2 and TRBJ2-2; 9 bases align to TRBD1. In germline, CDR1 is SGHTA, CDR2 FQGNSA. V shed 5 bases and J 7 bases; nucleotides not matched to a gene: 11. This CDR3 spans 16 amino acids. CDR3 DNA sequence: TGTGCCAGCAGCCCCGGGGACAGGGTAGGAGTCGGGGAGCTGTTTTTT. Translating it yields CASSPGDRVGVGELFF.

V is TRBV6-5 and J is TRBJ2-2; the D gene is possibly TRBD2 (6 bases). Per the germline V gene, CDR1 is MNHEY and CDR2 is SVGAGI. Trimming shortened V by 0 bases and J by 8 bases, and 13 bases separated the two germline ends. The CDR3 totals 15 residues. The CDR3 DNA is TGTGCCAGCAGTTACTCGGCGGGAAGGTCTGGGGAGCTGTTTTTT. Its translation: CASSYSAGRSGELFF.